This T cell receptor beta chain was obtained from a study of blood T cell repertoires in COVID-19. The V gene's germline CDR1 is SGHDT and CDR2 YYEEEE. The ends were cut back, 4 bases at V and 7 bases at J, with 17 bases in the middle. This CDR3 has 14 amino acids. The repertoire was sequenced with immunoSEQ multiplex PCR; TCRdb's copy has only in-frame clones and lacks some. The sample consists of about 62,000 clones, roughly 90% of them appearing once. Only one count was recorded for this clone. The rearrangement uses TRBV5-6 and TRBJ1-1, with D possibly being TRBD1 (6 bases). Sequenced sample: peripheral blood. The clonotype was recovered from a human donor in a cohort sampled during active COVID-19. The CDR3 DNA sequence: TGTGCCAGCAGCATACCAGGGGCGGCCGGTGAAGCTTTCTTT. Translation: CASSIPGAAGEAFF.